The T cell receptor beta chain under discussion was sequenced for a study of regulatory T cells in long-lasting Graves disease. With V trimmed by 5 bases and J by 5 bases, 9 bases remained unmatched. CDR3 length: 14 amino acids. Germline CDR1 and CDR2: SGHNT and YYREEE (reference sequence). Documented time point: newly diagnosed GD, antithyroid drugs for less than 3 months. From PBMCs, RNA was extracted and then used to make the TCR library. This clonotype was observed a handful of times. Antigen: not known. CDR3-region Arm-PCR and iRepertoire HTBI primers produced the TCR beta libraries. TCRdb used MiXCR to reprocess the multiplex PCR reads, holding one entry per CDR3 protein. Among roughly 380,000 distinct CDR3 sequences listed, approximately 15% were seen once. Study-level findings and limits: Persistent disease was associated with favored TRBV28 usage and with favored use of TRBJ1-2 and TRBJ2-5.

These same data were also listed under a study on T cells in Graves' hyperthyroidism and ophthalmopathy. From that second work: Investigators excluded patients with uncontrolled infection, other autoimmune disease, pregnancy or lactation.

This TCR was sampled from a man aged 35 to 55 with Graves disease. The chain links TRBV5-4 to TRBJ2-5; 7 bases are a match to TRBD1. The specimen comprised peripheral blood mononuclear cells (PBMCs), sampled at new diagnosis, from a patient treated with antithyroid drugs. The CDR3 is CASSPTGNTETQYF. CDR3 coding DNA: TGTGCCAGCAGTCCGACAGGGAACACGGAGACCCAGTACTTC.